This entry is about one T cell receptor (beta chain). Its antigen is unidentified. Deletions cut 5 bases from V and 0 bases from J, with 13 bases between. The germline CDR1 and CDR2 sequences are SEHNR and FQNEAQ (reference sequence). The CDR3 is 15 residues long. TCRdb keeps only in-frame clones here, not all; method: immunoSEQ multiplex PCR. Of under 150,000 clones detected, roughly 90% appear once; the ten largest clones hold 5%. These data are taken from a study of Ad26.COV2.S vaccination and SARS-CoV-2 variants. General study points: TCR breadth and depth analyses may have underestimated total T cell responses.

The source material was peripheral blood, sampled after recovery from COVID-19. The V and J genes are TRBV7-9 and TRBJ2-5, with D perhaps being TRBD1 or TRBD2 (7 bases each). This TCR derives from a human donor who had recovered from COVID-19. CDR3 sequence: CASSRPGGDQETQYF. The DNA of the CDR3 is TGTGCCAGCAGCCGTCCAGGGGGGGACCAAGAGACCCAGTACTTC.